A selection of T cell receptor beta chains follows, all from one sample in a study of control samples from healthy donors and cancer patients. Sequencing was performed with immunoSEQ multiplex PCR; in TCRdb, only in-frame clones are kept and a portion is missing. The sample includes about 84,000 clones, 75% to 95% of them seen just once. Sequences were obtained from blood. These receptors originate from a man between 25 and 39 years old in good health. The CDR3 runs from the conserved cysteine through the conserved F or W. D genes are given only for firm matches. Expanded clones get a size class; other rows say once, few or many, or leave the size out.

>TRBV5-4|TRBJ2-4|-|-
TGTGCCAGCAGCTTCAGGGGAGCCAAAAACATTCAGTACTTC
CASSFRGAKNIQYF
>TRBV6-7|TRBJ2-4|-|-
TGTGCCAGCATAATCGAAGCAACCGGCATTCAGTACTTC
CASIIEATGIQYF
>TRBV14|TRBJ2-5|once|TRBD1
TGTGCCAGCAGCCGAGGGGGCCAATTTGAGACCCAGTACTTC
CASSRGGQFETQYF
>TRBV6-2/TRBV6-3|TRBJ2-5|-|-
TGTGCCAGCAGTTACTCGACGGGGGTTATCCCACGGACCCAGTACTTC
CASSYSTGVIPRTQYF
>TRBV4-2|TRBJ1-5|-|TRBD1
TGTGCCAGCAGCACGGGACAGGATGGGCAGCCCCAGCATTTT
CASSTGQDGQPQHF
>TRBV5-5|TRBJ2-1|-|TRBD2
TGTGCCAGCAGCTTGGGCCCGGGACTAGGAGGCAATGAGCAGTTCTTC
CASSLGPGLGGNEQFF
>TRBV19|TRBJ1-6|-|-
TGTGCCAGTAGTTGGCAGGGCGGGACCTATAATTCACCCCTCCACTTT
CASSWQGGTYNSPLHF
>TRBV19|TRBJ1-5|-|TRBD1
TGTGCCACCGCCGGGACAGGGGATTTTCAGCCCCAGCATTTT
CATAGTGDFQPQHF
>TRBV4-2|TRBJ2-7|-|-
TGTGCCAGCAGCCAAGAAAGTGTGTACCAGTACTTC
CASSQESVYQYF
>TRBV14|TRBJ2-2|once|-
TGTGCCAGCAGCCAAGTTGGGGGAAGAACCGGGGAGCTGTTTTTT
CASSQVGGRTGELFF
>TRBV10-3|TRBJ1-5|-|-
TGTGCCATCGGGTACTCAGAGAATCAGCCCCAGCATTTT
CAIGYSENQPQHF
>TRBV19|TRBJ2-2|-|-
TGTGCCAGTAGTATCCTATTGACCACCCCAACCGGCGGGGAGCTGTTTTTT
CASSILLTTPTGGELFF
>TRBV27|TRBJ2-2|-|TRBD2
TGTGCCAGCAGTTGGGGGGGTTCCGGGGAGCTGTTTTTT
CASSWGGSGELFF
>TRBV5-1|TRBJ2-7|-|-
TGCGCCAGCAGCTTGGAAGGTCTTTACGAGCAGTACTTC
CASSLEGLYEQYF
>TRBV5-1|TRBJ1-3|-|TRBD1
TGCGCCAGCAGCAAAACCGGGACAGGAATTGGAAACACCATATATTTT
CASSKTGTGIGNTIYF
>TRBV5-6|TRBJ1-2|-|-
TGTGCCAGCAGCTTGGAGGCAGGGGATGGCTACACCTTC
CASSLEAGDGYTF
>TRBV5-4|TRBJ2-3|-|-
TGTGCCAGCAGCCCCCCGGGGGCCACCAGCACAGATACGCAGTATTTT
CASSPPGATSTDTQYF
>TRBV12-5|TRBJ2-7|-|-
TGTGCTAGTGGTCCCCTTGCCTACGAGCAGTACTTC
CASGPLAYEQYF
>TRBV3-1/TRBV3-2|TRBJ2-7|-|-
TGTGCCAGCAGCCAGCTAGCGTGGAACGAGCAGTACTTC
CASSQLAWNEQYF
>TRBV5-1|TRBJ1-2|-|-
TGCGCCAGCAGCTTCCAGACAGACAACTATGGCTACACCTTC
CASSFQTDNYGYTF
>TRBV19|TRBJ2-3|-|TRBD1
TGTGCCAGTAGTATAGAAGGGACAGGGTTCACAGATACGCAGTATTTT
CASSIEGTGFTDTQYF
>TRBV18|TRBJ2-2|-|TRBD1
TGTGCCAGCTCCCCGTTCAGGGGGCTCGGCGGGGAGCTGTTTTTT
CASSPFRGLGGELFF
>TRBV30|TRBJ2-3|once|-
TGTGCCAGCGAGAGTTACACAGATACGCAGTATTTT
CASESYTDTQYF
>TRBV28|TRBJ2-3|-|TRBD2
TGTGCCAGCAGTTGGGGACTAGCGGGGGGGATCGAAGATACGCAGTATTTT
CASSWGLAGGIEDTQYF
>TRBV11-3|TRBJ2-7|-|-
TGTGCCAGCGGAACTGGGGTGCCCTACGAGCAGTACTTC
CASGTGVPYEQYF
>TRBV28|TRBJ1-2|-|-
TGTGCCAGCAGCCGCACGAACTATGGCTACACCTTC
CASSRTNYGYTF
>TRBV18|TRBJ2-6|-|TRBD1
TGTGCCAGCTCAAGGGACAGGAGCTCTGGGGCCAACGTCCTGACTTTC
CASSRDRSSGANVLTF
>TRBV29-1|TRBJ1-1|-|-
TGCAGCGCCACCGACGCGAACCACACTGAAGCTTTCTTT
CSATDANHTEAFF
>TRBV6-5|TRBJ1-2|-|-
TGTGCCAGCAGTTACTGGGGGGACGCTAACTATGGCTACACCTTC
CASSYWGDANYGYTF
>TRBV6-6|TRBJ1-5|-|-
TGTGCCAGCAGTTCCGTGAGGGTGGGGTCCTTAGATGCCCAGCATTTT
CASSSVRVGSLDAQHF
>TRBV30|TRBJ1-3|-|-
TGTGCCTGGAGCACAGGCGCCTCTGGAAACACCATATATTTT
CAWSTGASGNTIYF
>TRBV7-9|TRBJ2-7|-|TRBD1
TGTGCCAGCAGCTTAGGGGTCGGACAGGGTTCCTACGAGCAGTACTTC
CASSLGVGQGSYEQYF
>TRBV7-3|TRBJ1-1|-|-
TGTGCCAGCAGCTCCTGGGCCCTGGGAACAGGATCGAACACTGAAGCTTTCTTT
CASSSWALGTGSNTEAFF
>TRBV28|TRBJ1-2|once|-
TGTGCCAGCAGCCCGAACCGAAAAAATGGCTACACCTTC
CASSPNRKNGYTF
>TRBV30|TRBJ2-5|-|-
TGTGCCTGGACCACAGGGTCGGAGACCCAGTACTTC
CAWTTGSETQYF
>TRBV7-3|TRBJ2-1|-|-
TGTGCCAGCAGCTCCCCGGGAAGCTACAATGAGCAGTTCTTC
CASSSPGSYNEQFF
>TRBV4-2|TRBJ2-7|-|TRBD1
TGTGCCAGCAGCCTGATAGCGACAGGGAGCGGCGAGCAGTACTTC
CASSLIATGSGEQYF
>TRBV7-2|TRBJ2-4|once|-
TGTGCCAGCAGCTTAGGCGGATCCAAAAACATTCAGTACTTC
CASSLGGSKNIQYF
>TRBV4-1|TRBJ2-7|-|-
TGCGCCAGCAGCCATAGTTCCTCGCAAGGGGGAGCCTACGAGCAGTACTTC
CASSHSSSQGGAYEQYF
>TRBV3-1/TRBV3-2|TRBJ2-4|-|-
TGTGCCAGCAGCCGAAGCAGCACCAAAAACATTCAGTACTTC
CASSRSSTKNIQYF
>TRBV19|TRBJ2-2|once|-
TGTGCCAGTAGCGCTACCGGGACGGTGAACACCGGGGAGCTGTTTTTT
CASSATGTVNTGELFF
>TRBV30|TRBJ1-4|-|TRBD1
TGTGCCTGTACGCCACAGGGGGCCGGGGAAAAACTGTTTTTT
CACTPQGAGEKLFF
>TRBV4-2|TRBJ2-6|-|-
TGTGCCAGCAGCCCTGGTCGGTCTGGGGCCAACGTCCTGACTTTC
CASSPGRSGANVLTF
>TRBV7-2|TRBJ1-3|-|-
TGTGCCAGCAGCTTCGGGGCTGGAAACACCATATATTTT
CASSFGAGNTIYF
>TRBV5-1|TRBJ1-6|-|TRBD1
TGCGCCAGCACCTCTCGGACAGGGGTTGATTCACCCCTCCACTTT
CASTSRTGVDSPLHF
>TRBV7-9|TRBJ2-7|-|TRBD1
TGTGCCAGCTACGGACAGGGATCCGACGAGCAGTACTTC
CASYGQGSDEQYF
>TRBV10-1|TRBJ2-7|-|TRBD1
TGCGCCAGCAGTAACTGGACAGGGAGCTCCTACGAGCAGTACTTC
CASSNWTGSSYEQYF
>TRBV7-8|TRBJ2-3|-|TRBD2
TGTGCCAGCAGCTTACTCGCGGGGACTAGCAGCCTACCCGCCGATACGCAGTATTTT
CASSLLAGTSSLPADTQYF
>TRBV29-1|TRBJ2-7|-|TRBD1
TGCAGCGTTGGACAGGGGATCACCTACGAGCAGTACTTC
CSVGQGITYEQYF
>TRBV10-3|TRBJ1-5|few|-
TGTGCCATCAGTGAGGACAGAGTCAATCAGCCCCAGCATTTT
CAISEDRVNQPQHF
>TRBV28|TRBJ2-3|-|TRBD2
TGTGCCAGCAGTCCGCTAGCGGGGTCTGTCACAGATACGCAGTATTTT
CASSPLAGSVTDTQYF
>TRBV7-9|TRBJ2-2|-|-
TGTGCCAGCTCCACGAACACCGGGGAGTTGTTTTTT
CASSTNTGELFF
>TRBV11-2|TRBJ1-3|-|-
TGTGCCAGCAGCCAGACGACAGCCCTGCGCGGAAACACCATATATTTT
CASSQTTALRGNTIYF